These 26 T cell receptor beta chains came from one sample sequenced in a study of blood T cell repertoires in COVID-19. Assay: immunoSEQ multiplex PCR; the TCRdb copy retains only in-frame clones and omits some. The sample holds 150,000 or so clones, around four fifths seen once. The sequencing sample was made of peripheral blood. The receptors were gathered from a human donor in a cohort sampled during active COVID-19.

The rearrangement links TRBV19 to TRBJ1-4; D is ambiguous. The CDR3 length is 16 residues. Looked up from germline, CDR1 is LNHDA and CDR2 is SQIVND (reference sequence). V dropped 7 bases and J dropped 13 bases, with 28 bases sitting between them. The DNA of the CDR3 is TGTGCCAGTACCTCACGAGGAGGGTGGGCAAGAAACGGACTGTTTTTT. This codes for CASTSRGGWARNGLFF.

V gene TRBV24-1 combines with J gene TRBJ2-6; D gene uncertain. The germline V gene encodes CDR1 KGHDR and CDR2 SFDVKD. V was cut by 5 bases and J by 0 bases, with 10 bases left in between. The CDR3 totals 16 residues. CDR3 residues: CATSGSGFSGANVLTF. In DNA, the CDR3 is TGTGCCACCAGTGGGTCCGGTTTCTCTGGGGCCAACGTCCTGACTTTC.

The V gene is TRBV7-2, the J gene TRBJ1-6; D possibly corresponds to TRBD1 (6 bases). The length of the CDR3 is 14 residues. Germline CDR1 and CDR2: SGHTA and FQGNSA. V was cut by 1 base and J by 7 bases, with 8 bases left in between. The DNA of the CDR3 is TGTGCCAGCAGCTTAGTTACAGGGAATTCACCCCTCCACTTT. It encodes CASSLVTGNSPLHF.

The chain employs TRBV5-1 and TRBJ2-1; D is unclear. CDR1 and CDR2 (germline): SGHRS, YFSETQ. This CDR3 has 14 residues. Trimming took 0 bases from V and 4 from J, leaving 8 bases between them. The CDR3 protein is CASSLETRYNEQFF. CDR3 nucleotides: TGCGCCAGCAGCTTGGAAACGAGATACAATGAGCAGTTCTTC.

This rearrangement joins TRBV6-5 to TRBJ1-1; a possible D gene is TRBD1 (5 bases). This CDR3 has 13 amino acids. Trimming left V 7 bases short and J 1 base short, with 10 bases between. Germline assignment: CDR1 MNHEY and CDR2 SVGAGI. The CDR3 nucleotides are TGTGCCAGCACTCGGGGGTCGAACACTGAAGCTTTCTTT. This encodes CASTRGSNTEAFF.

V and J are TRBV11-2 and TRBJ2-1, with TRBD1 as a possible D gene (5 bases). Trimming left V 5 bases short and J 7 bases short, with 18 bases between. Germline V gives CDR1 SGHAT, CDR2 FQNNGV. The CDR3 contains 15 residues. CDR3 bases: TGTGCCAGCAGCGACGACAGCGTCCGAGAGAATGAGCAGTTCTTC. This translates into CASSDDSVRENEQFF.

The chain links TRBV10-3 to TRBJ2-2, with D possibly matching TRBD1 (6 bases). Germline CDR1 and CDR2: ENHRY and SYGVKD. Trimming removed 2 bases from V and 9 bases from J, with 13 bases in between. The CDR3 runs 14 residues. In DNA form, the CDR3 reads TGTGCCATCAGTGAGGCAGGGGAAAAGAGGGAGCTGTTTTTT. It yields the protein CAISEAGEKRELFF.

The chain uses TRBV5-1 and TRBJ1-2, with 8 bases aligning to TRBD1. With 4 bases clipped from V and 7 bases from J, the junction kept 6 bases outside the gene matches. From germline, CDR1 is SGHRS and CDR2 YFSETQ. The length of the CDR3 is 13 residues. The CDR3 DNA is TGCGCCAGCAGCGTGGACAGGGCGGCTGGCTACACCTTC. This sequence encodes CASSVDRAAGYTF.

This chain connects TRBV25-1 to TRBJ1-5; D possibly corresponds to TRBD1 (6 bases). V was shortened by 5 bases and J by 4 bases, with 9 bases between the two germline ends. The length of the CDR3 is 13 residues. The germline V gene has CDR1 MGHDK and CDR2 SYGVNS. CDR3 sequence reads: CASSRQGNQPQHF. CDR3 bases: TGTGCCAGCAGTAGGCAGGGGAATCAGCCCCAGCATTTT. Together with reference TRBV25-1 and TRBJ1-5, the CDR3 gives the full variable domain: EADIYQTPRYLVIGTGKKITLECSQTMGHDKMYWYQQDPGMELHLIHYSYGVNSTEKGDLSSESTVSRIRTEHFPLTLESARPSHTSQYLCASSRQGNQPQHFGDGTRLSIL.

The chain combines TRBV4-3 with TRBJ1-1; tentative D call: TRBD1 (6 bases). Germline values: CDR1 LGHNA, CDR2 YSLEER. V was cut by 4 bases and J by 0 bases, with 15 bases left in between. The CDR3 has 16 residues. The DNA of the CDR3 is TGCGCCAGCAGCCCCTGGACAGAAGCAATGAACACTGAAGCTTTCTTT. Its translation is CASSPWTEAMNTEAFF.

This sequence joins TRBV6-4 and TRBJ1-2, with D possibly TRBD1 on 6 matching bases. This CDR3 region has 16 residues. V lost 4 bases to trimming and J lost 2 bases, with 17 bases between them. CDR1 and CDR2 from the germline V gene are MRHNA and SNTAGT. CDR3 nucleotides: TGTGCCAGCAGTGCCTCGAGCCAAACAGGGAACTATGGCTACACCTTC. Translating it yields CASSASSQTGNYGYTF.

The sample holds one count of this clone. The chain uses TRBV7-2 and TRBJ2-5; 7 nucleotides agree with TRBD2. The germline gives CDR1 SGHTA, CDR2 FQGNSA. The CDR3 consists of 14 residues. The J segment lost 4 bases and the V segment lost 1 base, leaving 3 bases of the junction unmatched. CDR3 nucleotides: TGTGCCAGCAGCTTAGTGTCGGGGGGAGAGACCCAGTACTTC. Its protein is CASSLVSGGETQYF.

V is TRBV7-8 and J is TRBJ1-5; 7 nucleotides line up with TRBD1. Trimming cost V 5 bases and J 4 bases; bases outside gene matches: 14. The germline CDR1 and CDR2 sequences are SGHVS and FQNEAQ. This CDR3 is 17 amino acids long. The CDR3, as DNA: TGTGCCAGCAGCACCCGAACCCGACAGGGTATAAATCAGCCCCAGCATTTT. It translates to CASSTRTRQGINQPQHF.

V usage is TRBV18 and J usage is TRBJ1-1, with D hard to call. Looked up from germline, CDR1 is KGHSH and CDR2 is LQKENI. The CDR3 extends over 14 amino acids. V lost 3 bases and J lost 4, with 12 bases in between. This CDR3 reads CASSPSSPGTEAFF. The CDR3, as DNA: TGTGCCAGCTCACCGTCTAGCCCCGGCACTGAAGCTTTCTTT.

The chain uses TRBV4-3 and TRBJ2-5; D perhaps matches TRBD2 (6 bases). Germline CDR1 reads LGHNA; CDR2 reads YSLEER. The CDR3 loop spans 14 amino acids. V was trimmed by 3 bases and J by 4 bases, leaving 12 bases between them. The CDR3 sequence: CASSQGGDIETQYF. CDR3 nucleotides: TGCGCCAGCAGCCAGGGGGGAGACATAGAGACCCAGTACTTC.

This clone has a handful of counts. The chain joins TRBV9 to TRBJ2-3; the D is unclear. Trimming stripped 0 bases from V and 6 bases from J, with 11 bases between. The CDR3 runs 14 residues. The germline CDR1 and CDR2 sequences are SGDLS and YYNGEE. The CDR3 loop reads CASSVAGRPDTQYF. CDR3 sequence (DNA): TGTGCCAGCAGCGTAGCAGGTCGTCCTGATACGCAGTATTTT.

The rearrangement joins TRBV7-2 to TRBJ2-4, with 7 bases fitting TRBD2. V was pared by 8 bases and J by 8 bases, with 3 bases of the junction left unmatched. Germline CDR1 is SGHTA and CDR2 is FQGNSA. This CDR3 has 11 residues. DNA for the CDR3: TGTGCCAGCCGGGAGGCGGACATTCAGTACTTC. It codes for CASREADIQYF.

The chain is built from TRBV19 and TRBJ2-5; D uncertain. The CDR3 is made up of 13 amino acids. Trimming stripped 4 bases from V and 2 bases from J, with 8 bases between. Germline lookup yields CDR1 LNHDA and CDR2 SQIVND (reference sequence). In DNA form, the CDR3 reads TGTGCCAGTAGTAGTCTAGTGCAAGAGACCCAGTACTTC. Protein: CASSSLVQETQYF.

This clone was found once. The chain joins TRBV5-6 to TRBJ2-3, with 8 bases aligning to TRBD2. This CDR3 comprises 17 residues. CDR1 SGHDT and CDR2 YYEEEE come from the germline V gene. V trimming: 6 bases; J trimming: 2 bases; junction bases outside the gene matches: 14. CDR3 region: CASTEGVAGGPTDTQYF. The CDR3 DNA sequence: TGTGCCAGCACCGAGGGGGTTGCGGGAGGACCCACAGATACGCAGTATTTT. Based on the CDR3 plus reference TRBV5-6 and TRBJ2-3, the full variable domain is DAGVTQSPTHLIKTRGQQVTLRCSPKSGHDTVSWYQQALGQGPQFIFQYYEEEERQRGNFPDRFSGHQFPNYSSELNVNALLLGDSALYLCASTEGVAGGPTDTQYFGPGTRLTVL.

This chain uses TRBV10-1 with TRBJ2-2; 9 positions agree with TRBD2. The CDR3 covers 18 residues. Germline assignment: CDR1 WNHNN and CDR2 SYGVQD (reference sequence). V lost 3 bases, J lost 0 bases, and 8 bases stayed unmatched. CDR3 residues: CASSDRGSGRSNTGELFF. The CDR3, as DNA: TGCGCCAGCAGTGACCGGGGGAGCGGGAGGTCGAACACCGGGGAGCTGTTTTTT.

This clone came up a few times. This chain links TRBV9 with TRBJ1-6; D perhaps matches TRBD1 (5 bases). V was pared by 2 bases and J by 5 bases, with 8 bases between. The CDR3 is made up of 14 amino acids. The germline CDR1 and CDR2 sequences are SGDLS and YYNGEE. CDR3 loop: CASSVGGDNSPLHF. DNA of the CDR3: TGTGCCAGCAGCGTCGGGGGGGATAATTCACCCCTCCACTTT.

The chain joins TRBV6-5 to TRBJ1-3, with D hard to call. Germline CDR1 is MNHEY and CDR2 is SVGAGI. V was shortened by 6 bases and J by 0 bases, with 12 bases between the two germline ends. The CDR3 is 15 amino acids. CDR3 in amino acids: CASSRGTSSGNTIYF. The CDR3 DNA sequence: TGTGCCAGCAGCCGAGGTACGAGCTCTGGAAACACCATATATTTT.

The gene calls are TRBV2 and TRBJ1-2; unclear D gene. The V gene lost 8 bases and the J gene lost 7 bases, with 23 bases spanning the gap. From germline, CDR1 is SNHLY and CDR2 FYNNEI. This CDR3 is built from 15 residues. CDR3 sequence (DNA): TGTGCCAGCCGAGGGTCCATATCCAAACCGAGTGGCTACACCTTC. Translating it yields CASRGSISKPSGYTF.

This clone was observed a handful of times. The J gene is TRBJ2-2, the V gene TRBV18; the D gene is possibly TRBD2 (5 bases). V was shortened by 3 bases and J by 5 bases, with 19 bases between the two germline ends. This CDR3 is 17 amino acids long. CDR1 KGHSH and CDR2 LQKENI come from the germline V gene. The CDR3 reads CASSPTRDGPGTGELFF. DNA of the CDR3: TGTGCCAGCTCACCCACTAGAGATGGGCCGGGGACCGGGGAGCTGTTTTTT.

This CDR3 reads CATSDVYSNQPQHF. In DNA, the CDR3 is TGTGCCACCAGTGACGTGTATAGCAATCAGCCCCAGCATTTT. The gene calls are TRBV24-1 and TRBJ1-5, with D uncertain. The CDR3 extends over 14 amino acids. Trimming cost V 4 bases and J 0 bases, with 6 bases left between them. Germline-derived CDR1 and CDR2 are KGHDR and SFDVKD.

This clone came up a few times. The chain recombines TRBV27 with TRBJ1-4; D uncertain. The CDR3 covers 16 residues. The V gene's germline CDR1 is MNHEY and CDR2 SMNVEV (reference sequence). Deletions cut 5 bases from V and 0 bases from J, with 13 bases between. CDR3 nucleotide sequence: TGTGCCAGCAGTCCCTGGAGGGCCGCAACTAATGAAAAACTGTTTTTT. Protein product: CASSPWRAATNEKLFF.